The clone carrying this T cell receptor (beta chain) was seen a handful of times. This CDR3 is 12 amino acids long. Trimming stripped 6 bases from V and 6 bases from J, with 12 bases between. Germline V lookup: CDR1 MDHEN, CDR2 SYDVKM. The record originates from a study of identical twins. MiXCR, run by TCRdb on the 5' RACE reads, gives a single entry per CDR3 protein. This table has 510,000 or so distinct CDR3 sequences, over 12% appearing once. This same sample was also part of a study on yellow fever vaccine responses in identical twins.

The J gene is TRBJ2-7, the V gene TRBV28; D gene ambiguous. The sequence was obtained from a woman aged 18-29 years in good health. Sequencing used CD4+ T cells sorted from blood. The CDR3 loop reads CASSNQPREQYV. In nucleotides, the CDR3 is TGTGCCAGCAGCAATCAGCCACGCGAGCAGTACGTC.